Described below is a single T cell receptor beta chain sequence and its context. This entry belongs to a study of blood T cell repertoires in COVID-19. Across the whole study: Acute and convalescent COVID-19 specimens originated in the United States, Italy and Spain. The analysed material was cDNA or gDNA that came from T cells, B-cell-depleted T cells, or PBMCs.

Under the authors' procedure: Cell counts per sample came from amplifying reference gene primers. Only in-frame clones appear in the TCRdb table, and some are missing; sequencing was by immunoSEQ multiplex PCR. That table gives V, J and clone size, and the DNA gave D and trimming. The table records under 350,000 clones, around 85% of them present only once. Participants, about 18 to 95 years old, spanned approximately 26 US areas. Trimming cost V 1 base and J 0 bases, with 9 bases left between them. CDR1 is SGHVS, CDR2 FNYEAQ, per germline. The CDR3 spans 16 residues. The receptor comes from a woman aged 40 to 50 with acute COVID-19. Material: PBMCs or T cells enriched from blood (not recorded which). The chain uses TRBV7-6 and TRBJ1-4; D gene ambiguous. The CDR3 DNA reads TGTGCCAGCAGCTTAGTGTTGGCGGCAACTAATGAAAAACTGTTTTTT. Amino acids: CASSLVLAATNEKLFF.